This T cell receptor (beta chain) stems from a study of a mutant IDH1 vaccine in newly diagnosed glioma (dated by TCRdb to 2020 to 2023). Regarding the complete study: The 30 to 40 treated patients were roughly 62% male and around 40% female, with a mean age of about 43 years. Before enrollment, patients had received standard therapy of radiotherapy alone, temozolomide alone, or radiochemotherapy with temozolomide; most received the combination. Peripheral blood was drawn at six visits: V03 (baseline), V05, V07, V10, V12 and V13. For exploratory analyses, longitudinal TCRB deep sequencing was carried out in about two dozen treated patients wherever samples were available. Overall study results and their limits: Pseudoprogression appeared unrelated to alterations in the top peripheral T cell clonotypes detected by TCRB sequencing. Selection of PBMC samples for TCRB deep sequencing was based on availability. It was noted by the authors that analyses of patient blood samples could not be reproduced owing to sample limitations. Immune responses induced by the vaccine were seen in more than 85% of patients across multiple MHC alleles.

Preparation of the library involved the immunoSEQ multiplex PCR assay. Rearranged TCR beta chain sequences were amplified with the hsTCRB Kit following the manufacturer's protocol. An Illumina MiSeq was used to sequence the TCRB libraries. Per the original workflow: The kit vendor's proprietary platform handled demultiplexing, trimming and gene mapping. Entries here come from immuneACCESS through TCRdb and include only in-frame sequences with V and J called. Some clones fail to appear in such tables; in the studies checked, an unresolved V gene covers under half of the shortfall, and the cause of the remainder is unknown. The DNA gave D and trimming, while V, J and clone size come from that table. The sample profile shows around 30,000 clones; 65% to 80% of them were found once. Clones ranked in the top ten supply roughly 9% of the sample. Trimming removed 2 bases from V and 1 base from J, leaving 10 bases between the germline ends. Taken from cysteine to phenylalanine, the CDR3 has 15 residues. The read is trimmed to its CDR3 DNA, 45 bases read in frame from base 1. From the germline V gene (reference sequence), CDR1 is SGHNT and CDR2 is YYREEE.

This clone was seen once. Its specific antigen is unknown. No base quality information exists; no much larger clone differs at one position. The time point label, as the study defines it: baseline, week 1 (first vaccination visit). Sample treatment or condition, as interpreted from the label and publication: pre-vaccination baseline after standard-of-care therapy. Donors had newly diagnosed WHO grade 3 or 4 IDH1-mutant astrocytomas with loss of nuclear ATRX. The samples were drawn from NOA16, a multicentre, single-arm, open-label phase I trial in Germany that tested a mutant IDH1 peptide vaccine in humans for the first time. Visit V03 blood draws served as the baseline sample for immunogenicity testing. Genomic DNA for TCRB sequencing was extracted from EDTA blood using the DNeasy Blood and Tissue Kit.

The sequence joins TRBV5-4 to TRBJ1-5; no D gene is confidently identified. The sequence came from a middle-aged man with glioma. Some clones in this sample may be carry-over from other donors' samples. The sample consisted of peripheral blood mononuclear cells (PBMCs), taken from a glioma patient treated with radiotherapy, temozolomide or both. The nucleotide sequence reads as follows: TGTGCCAGCAGCTTAGGAGGCGGAAGCAATCAGCCCCAGCATTTT. It translates to CASSLGGGSNQPQHF.